A single sample is the source of the 4 T cell receptor beta chains below, sequenced in a study of blood T cell repertoires in COVID-19. TCRdb's copy holds only in-frame clones and misses some; the assay was immunoSEQ multiplex PCR. The sample lists about 300,000 clones, approximately 85% occurring once. Sequencing used peripheral blood. The receptor source for this set is a woman between 50 and 59 years old with acute or convalescent COVID-19.

The V call is TRBV11-3, the J call TRBJ2-7, with D possibly matching TRBD2 (5 bases). The CDR3 loop spans 14 amino acids. Germline assignment: CDR1 SGHNT and CDR2 YENEEA. V was clipped by 4 bases and J by 0 bases, with 10 bases between them. For the CDR3, the DNA is TGTGCCAGCAGCTCGGGTGGGAGCTCCTACGAGCAGTACTTC. This codes for CASSSGGSSYEQYF.

The V call is TRBV18, the J call TRBJ2-6, with D tentatively TRBD1 (5 bases). Trimming took 2 bases from V and 1 from J, leaving 6 bases between them. The CDR3 is 15 amino acids. Germline V CDR1 and CDR2: KGHSH, LQKENI. The CDR3 DNA reads TGTGCCAGCTCACCAGACAGATCTGGGGCCAACGTCCTGACTTTC. It encodes CASSPDRSGANVLTF.

This clone is a singleton in its sample. The chain joins TRBV14 to TRBJ2-7; 10 bases agree with TRBD2. This CDR3 has 15 residues. Germline trimming cut 3 bases from V and 2 bases from J; bases unmatched to any gene: 4. Germline-derived CDR1 and CDR2 are SGHDN and FVKESK. The CDR3 bases are TGTGCCAGCAGCCAGGGACTAGCGCCCACCTACGAGCAGTACTTC. Its protein is CASSQGLAPTYEQYF.

The genes are TRBV5-1 and TRBJ2-5, with a possible D match to TRBD1 (7 bases). The CDR3 loop spans 15 amino acids. The V gene's germline CDR1 is SGHRS and CDR2 YFSETQ. Trimming left V 4 bases short and J 1 base short, with 14 bases between. The CDR3 loop reads CASSPGDRTQETQYF. CDR3 coding DNA: TGCGCCAGCAGCCCGGGGGACAGAACCCAAGAGACCCAGTACTTC.